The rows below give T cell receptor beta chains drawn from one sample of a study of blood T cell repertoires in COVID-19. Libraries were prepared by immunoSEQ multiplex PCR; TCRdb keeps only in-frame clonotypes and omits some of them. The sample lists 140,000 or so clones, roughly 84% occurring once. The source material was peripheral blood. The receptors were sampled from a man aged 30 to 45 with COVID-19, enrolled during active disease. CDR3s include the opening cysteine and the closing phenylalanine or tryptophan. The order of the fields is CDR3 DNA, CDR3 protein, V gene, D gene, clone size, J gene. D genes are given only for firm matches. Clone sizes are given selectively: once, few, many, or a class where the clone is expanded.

cdr3_nt: TGTGCCAGCAGCTCCCGGGGGGCTTATAATTCACCCCTCCACTTT
cdr3_aa: CASSSRGAYNSPLHF
v_call: TRBV7-3
d_call: -
clone_size: -
j_call: TRBJ1-6

cdr3_nt: TGTGCCAGTAGACCCTCAGGGGGCGGGGAGCTGTTTTTT
cdr3_aa: CASRPSGGGELFF
v_call: TRBV19
d_call: TRBD1
clone_size: -
j_call: TRBJ2-2

cdr3_nt: TGCGCCAGCAGTCAACCACCCGGGACAGGGGCCTACGAGCAGTACTTC
cdr3_aa: CASSQPPGTGAYEQYF
v_call: TRBV23-1
d_call: TRBD1
clone_size: -
j_call: TRBJ2-7

cdr3_nt: TGTGCCAGTAGTATCACCAGGGGGAGACAGTACTTC
cdr3_aa: CASSITRGRQYF
v_call: TRBV19
d_call: TRBD1
clone_size: -
j_call: TRBJ2-7

cdr3_nt: TGCAGCTCTAAAGGGGATGCAGATACGCAGTATTTT
cdr3_aa: CSSKGDADTQYF
v_call: TRBV29-1
d_call: -
clone_size: -
j_call: TRBJ2-3

cdr3_nt: TGCAGCGTTGGAAAACTTACTAACACCGGGGAGCTGTTTTTT
cdr3_aa: CSVGKLTNTGELFF
v_call: TRBV29-1
d_call: -
clone_size: -
j_call: TRBJ2-2

cdr3_nt: TGTGCCAGCAGCTTATTTGGGCAGGGGGCCTACGAGCAGTACTTC
cdr3_aa: CASSLFGQGAYEQYF
v_call: TRBV7-2
d_call: TRBD1
clone_size: -
j_call: TRBJ2-7

cdr3_nt: TGTGCCAGCAGTGAAAACTTTAGGGGGCGTGGAACTGAAGCTTTCTTT
cdr3_aa: CASSENFRGRGTEAFF
v_call: TRBV2
d_call: TRBD1
clone_size: -
j_call: TRBJ1-1

cdr3_nt: TGTGCCAGCAGCAATGTACAGGGTGAGCAGTTCTTC
cdr3_aa: CASSNVQGEQFF
v_call: TRBV7-6
d_call: -
clone_size: -
j_call: TRBJ2-1

cdr3_nt: TGTGCCAGCACCCTCAACAGGGGTCAGCCCCAGCATTTT
cdr3_aa: CASTLNRGQPQHF
v_call: TRBV28
d_call: TRBD1
clone_size: few
j_call: TRBJ1-5

cdr3_nt: TGTGCCAGCAGCTTGAGCGGGGAGCAGTACTTC
cdr3_aa: CASSLSGEQYF
v_call: TRBV11-1
d_call: -
clone_size: once
j_call: TRBJ2-7

cdr3_nt: TGTGCCAGCAGCCCTTATTCCATCGGGAGGCGGGACACCGGGGAGCTGTTTTTT
cdr3_aa: CASSPYSIGRRDTGELFF
v_call: TRBV7-8
d_call: TRBD2
clone_size: -
j_call: TRBJ2-2

cdr3_nt: TGTGCCAGCAGCCCCTCGATATCTCGACAGGGAGGGTTAGCGGGGTCCTACAATGAGCAGTTCTTC
cdr3_aa: CASSPSISRQGGLAGSYNEQFF
v_call: TRBV14
d_call: -
clone_size: once
j_call: TRBJ2-1

cdr3_nt: TGTGCTAGTGGTTTGGAGCTACGGTATGGCTACACCTTC
cdr3_aa: CASGLELRYGYTF
v_call: TRBV12-5
d_call: -
clone_size: -
j_call: TRBJ1-2

cdr3_nt: TGCGCCAGCAGTCAAAGGACTAGCGCCCTGGCTGAGCAGTTCTTC
cdr3_aa: CASSQRTSALAEQFF
v_call: TRBV5-1
d_call: TRBD2
clone_size: -
j_call: TRBJ2-1